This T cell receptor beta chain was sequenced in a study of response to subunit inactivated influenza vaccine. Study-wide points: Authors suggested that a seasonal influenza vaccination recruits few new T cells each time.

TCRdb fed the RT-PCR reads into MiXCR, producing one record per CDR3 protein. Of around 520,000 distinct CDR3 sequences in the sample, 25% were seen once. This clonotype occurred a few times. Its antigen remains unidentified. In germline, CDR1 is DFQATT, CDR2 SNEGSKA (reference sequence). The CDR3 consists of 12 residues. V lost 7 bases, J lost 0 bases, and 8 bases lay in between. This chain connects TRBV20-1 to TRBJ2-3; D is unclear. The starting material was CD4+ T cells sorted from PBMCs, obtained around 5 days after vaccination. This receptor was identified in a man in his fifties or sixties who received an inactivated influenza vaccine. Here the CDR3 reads CSGVRSTDTQYF. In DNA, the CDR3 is TGCAGTGGAGTGAGGAGCACAGATACGCAGTATTTT.